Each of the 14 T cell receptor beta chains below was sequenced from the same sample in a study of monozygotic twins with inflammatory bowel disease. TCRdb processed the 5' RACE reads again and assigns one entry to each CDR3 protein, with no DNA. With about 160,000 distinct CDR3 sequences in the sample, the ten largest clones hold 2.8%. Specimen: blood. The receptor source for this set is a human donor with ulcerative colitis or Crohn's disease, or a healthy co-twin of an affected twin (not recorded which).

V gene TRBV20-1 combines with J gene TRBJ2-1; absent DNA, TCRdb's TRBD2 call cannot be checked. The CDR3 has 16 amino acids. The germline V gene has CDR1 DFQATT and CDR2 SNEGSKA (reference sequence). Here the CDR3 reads CSAVPLAGETYNEQFF.

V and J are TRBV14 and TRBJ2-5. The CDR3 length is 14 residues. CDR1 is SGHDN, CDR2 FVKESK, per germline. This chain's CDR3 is CASSQDVWPTTQYF.

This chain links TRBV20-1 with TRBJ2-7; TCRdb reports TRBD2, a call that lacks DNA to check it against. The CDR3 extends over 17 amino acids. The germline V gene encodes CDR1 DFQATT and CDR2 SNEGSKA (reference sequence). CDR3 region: CSARERRRAGVFYEQYF.

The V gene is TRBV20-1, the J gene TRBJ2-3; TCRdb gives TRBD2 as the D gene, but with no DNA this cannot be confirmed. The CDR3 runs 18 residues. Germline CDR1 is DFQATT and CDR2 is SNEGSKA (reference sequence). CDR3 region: CSAPGGFLAGGSTDTQYF.

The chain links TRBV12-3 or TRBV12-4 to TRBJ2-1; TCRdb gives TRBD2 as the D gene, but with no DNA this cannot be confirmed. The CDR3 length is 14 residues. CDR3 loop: CASSRTSGNNEQFF.

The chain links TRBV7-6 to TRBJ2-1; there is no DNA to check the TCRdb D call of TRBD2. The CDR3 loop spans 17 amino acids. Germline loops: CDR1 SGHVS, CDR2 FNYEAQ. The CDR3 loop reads CASSLSGTSAGLNEQFF.

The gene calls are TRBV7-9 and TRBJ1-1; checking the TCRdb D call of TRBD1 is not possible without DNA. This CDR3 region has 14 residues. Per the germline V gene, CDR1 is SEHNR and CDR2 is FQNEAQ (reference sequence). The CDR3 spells CASRRQGLNTEAFF.

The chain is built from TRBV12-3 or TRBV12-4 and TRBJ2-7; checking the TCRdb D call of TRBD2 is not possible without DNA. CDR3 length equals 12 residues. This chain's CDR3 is CASRSAGIAQYF.

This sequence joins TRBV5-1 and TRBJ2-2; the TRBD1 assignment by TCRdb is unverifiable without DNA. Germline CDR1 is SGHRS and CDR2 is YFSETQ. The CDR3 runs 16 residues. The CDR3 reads CASSRVPDRGAGELFF.

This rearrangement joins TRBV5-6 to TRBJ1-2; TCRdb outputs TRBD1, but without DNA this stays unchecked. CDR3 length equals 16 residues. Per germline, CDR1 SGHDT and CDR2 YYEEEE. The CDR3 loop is CASRVWVQGYNYGYTF.

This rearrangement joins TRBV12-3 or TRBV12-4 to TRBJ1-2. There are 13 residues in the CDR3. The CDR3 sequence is CASSEGVAGGYTF.

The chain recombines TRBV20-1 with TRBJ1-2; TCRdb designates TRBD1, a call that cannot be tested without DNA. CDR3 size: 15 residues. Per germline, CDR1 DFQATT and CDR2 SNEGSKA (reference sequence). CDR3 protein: CSARGDRGLGYGYTF.

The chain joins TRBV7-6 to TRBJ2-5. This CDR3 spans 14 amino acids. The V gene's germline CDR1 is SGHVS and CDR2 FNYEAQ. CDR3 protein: CASKLAGEDETQYF.

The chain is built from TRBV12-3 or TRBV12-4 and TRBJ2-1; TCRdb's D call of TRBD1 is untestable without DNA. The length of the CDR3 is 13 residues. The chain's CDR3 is CASSSGKHNEQFF.